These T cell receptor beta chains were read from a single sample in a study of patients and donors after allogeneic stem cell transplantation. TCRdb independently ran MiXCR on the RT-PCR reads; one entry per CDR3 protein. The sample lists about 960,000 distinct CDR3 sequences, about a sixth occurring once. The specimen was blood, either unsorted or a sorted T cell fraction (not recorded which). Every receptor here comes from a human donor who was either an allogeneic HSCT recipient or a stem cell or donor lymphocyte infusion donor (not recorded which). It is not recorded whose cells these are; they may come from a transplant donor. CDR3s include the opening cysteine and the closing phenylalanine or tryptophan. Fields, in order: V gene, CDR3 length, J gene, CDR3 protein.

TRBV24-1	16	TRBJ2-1	CATSDRGLETYNEQFF
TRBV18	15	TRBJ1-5	CASSPPVGVAQPQHF
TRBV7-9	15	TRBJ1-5	CASSSGQRGDQPQHF
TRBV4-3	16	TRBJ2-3	CASSQDPPQVGDTQYF
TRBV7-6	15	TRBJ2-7	CASSEVRTGPLEQYF
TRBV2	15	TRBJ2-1	CASTAGTSGYNEQFF
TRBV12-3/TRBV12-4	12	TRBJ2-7	CASSHKIYEQYF
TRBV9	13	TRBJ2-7	CASSAGTGSEQYF
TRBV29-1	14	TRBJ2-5	CSASLTSGSETQYF
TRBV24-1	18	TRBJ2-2	CATSDLQGRDSNLGELFF
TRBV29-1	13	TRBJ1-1	CSGGRQPNTEAFF
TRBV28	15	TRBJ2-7	CASSSPAFGIAEQYF
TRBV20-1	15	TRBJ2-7	CSARPNRGLTYEQYF
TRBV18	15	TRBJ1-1	CASSRDREENTEAFF
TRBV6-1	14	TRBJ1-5	CASRTGRDNQPQHF
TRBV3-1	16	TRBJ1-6	CASSQRQGQNNSPLHF
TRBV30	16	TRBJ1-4	CAWSSRRRSTNEKLFF
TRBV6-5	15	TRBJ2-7	CASSYFLSWFYEQYF
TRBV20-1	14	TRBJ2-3	CSADRDRGGRTQYF
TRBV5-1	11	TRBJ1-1	CASRNYSEAFF
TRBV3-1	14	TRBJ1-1	CASSQEHLISGAFF
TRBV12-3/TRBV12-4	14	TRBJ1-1	CASSFGKGLAEAFF
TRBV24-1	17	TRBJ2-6	CATSGGQGHSGANVLTF
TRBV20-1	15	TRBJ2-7	CSARDRQGSPYEQYF
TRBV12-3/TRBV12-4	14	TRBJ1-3	CASSLRDGRDTIYF
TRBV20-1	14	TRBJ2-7	CSARVWSSLNEQYF
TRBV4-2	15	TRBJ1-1	CASSQGGTSNTEAFF
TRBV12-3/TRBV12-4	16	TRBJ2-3	CASSSTSVGMGDTQYF
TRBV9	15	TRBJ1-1	CASSETGLMNTEAFF
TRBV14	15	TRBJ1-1	CASSPGQTWNTEAFF
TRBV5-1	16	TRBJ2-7	CASSPGTSGRTYEQYF
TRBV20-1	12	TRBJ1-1	CSAQGVTTEAFF
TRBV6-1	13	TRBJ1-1	CASSIGGDTEAFF
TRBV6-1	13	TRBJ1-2	CASSGRRDYGYTF
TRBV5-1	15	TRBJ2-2	CASSSSGANTGELFF
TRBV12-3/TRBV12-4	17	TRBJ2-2	CASSFPDRGRWAGELFF
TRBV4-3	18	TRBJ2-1	CASSQVIFAGTKSAEQFF
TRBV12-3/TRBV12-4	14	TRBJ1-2	CASSLDRVDYGYTF
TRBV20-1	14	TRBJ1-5	CSASRQGDNQPQHF
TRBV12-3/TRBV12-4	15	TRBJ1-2	CASSLKGSLNYGYTF
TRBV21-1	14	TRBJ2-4	CASRRVRPKNIQYF
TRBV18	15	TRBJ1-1	CASSPFTAADVEAFF
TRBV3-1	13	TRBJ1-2	CASSQVEQGGYTF
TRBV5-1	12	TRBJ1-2	CASSEGGEGYTF
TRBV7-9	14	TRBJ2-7	CASSRPGTTYEQYF
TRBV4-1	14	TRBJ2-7	CASSLQGGLPEQYF